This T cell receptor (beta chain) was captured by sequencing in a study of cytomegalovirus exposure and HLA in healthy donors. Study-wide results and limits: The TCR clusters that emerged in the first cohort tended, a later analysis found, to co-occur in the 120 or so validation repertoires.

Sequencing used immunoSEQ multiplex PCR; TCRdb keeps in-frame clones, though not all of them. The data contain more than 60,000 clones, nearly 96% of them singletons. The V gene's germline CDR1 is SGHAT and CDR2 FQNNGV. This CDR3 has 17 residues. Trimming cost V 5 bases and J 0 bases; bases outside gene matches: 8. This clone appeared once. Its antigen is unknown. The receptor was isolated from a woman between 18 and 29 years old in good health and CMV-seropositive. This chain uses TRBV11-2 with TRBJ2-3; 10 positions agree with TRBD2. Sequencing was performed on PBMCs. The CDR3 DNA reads TGTGCCAGCAGCCATGGGGGACTAGCGTTGAGCACAGATACGCAGTATTTT. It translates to CASSHGGLALSTDTQYF.